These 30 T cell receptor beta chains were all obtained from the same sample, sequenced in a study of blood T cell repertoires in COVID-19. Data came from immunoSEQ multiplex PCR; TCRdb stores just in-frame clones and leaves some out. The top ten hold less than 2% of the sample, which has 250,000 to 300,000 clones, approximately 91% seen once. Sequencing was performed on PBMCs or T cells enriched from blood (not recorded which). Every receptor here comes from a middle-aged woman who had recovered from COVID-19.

The CDR3, as DNA: TGTGCCAGCAGCTGGGACAGGGCATCACCCCTCCACTTT. Residues: CASSWDRASPLHF. The chain is built from TRBV6-1 and TRBJ1-6, with TRBD1 matching over 9 bases. The CDR3 contains 13 residues. V trimming: 6 bases; J trimming: 10 bases; junction bases outside the gene matches: 4. Germline V gene lookup returns CDR1 MNHNS and CDR2 SASEGT.

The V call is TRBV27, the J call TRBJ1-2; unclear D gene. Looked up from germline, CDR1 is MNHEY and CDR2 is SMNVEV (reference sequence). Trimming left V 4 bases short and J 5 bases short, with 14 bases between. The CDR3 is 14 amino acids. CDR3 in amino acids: CASSSLYTEYGYTF. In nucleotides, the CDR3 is TGTGCCAGCAGTTCACTCTATACAGAATATGGCTACACCTTC.

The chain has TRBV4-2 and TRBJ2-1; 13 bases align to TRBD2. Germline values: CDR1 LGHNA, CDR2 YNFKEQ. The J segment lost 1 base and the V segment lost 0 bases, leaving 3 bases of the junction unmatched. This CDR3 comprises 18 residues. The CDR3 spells CASSQEAGLAGSYNEQFF. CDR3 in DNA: TGTGCCAGCAGCCAAGAAGCGGGACTAGCGGGGTCCTACAATGAGCAGTTCTTC.

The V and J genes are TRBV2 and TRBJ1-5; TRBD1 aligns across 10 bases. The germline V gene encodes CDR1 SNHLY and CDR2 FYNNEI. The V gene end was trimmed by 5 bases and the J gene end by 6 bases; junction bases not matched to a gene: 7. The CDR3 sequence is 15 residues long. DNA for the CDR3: TGTGCCAGCAGTTTGAGACAGGGGGCTACTCAGCCCCAGCATTTT. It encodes CASSLRQGATQPQHF.

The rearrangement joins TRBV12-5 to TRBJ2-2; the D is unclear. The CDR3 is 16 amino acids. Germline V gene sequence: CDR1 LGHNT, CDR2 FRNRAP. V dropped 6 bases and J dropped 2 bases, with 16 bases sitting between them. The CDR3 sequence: CASGPTSTANTGELFF. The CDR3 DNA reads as TGTGCTAGTGGACCCACCTCCACAGCCAACACCGGGGAGCTGTTTTTT.

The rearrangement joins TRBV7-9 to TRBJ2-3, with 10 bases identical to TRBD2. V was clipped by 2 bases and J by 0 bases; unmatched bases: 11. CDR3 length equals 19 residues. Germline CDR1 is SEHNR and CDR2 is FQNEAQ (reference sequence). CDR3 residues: CASSLLRSSGGPSTDTQYF. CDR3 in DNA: TGTGCCAGCAGCTTATTGCGGTCTAGCGGGGGACCTAGCACAGATACGCAGTATTTT.

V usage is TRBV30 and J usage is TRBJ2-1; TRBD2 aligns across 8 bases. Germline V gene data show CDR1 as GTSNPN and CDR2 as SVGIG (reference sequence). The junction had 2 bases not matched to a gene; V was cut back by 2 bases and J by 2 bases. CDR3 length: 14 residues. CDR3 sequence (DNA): TGTGCCTGGAGTTGGCGGGGGGCCTACAATGAGCAGTTCTTC. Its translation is CAWSWRGAYNEQFF. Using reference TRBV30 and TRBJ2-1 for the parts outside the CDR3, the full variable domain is SQTIHQWPATLVQPVGSPLSLECTVEGTSNPNLYWYRQAAGRGLQLLFYSVGIGQISSEVPQNLSASRPQDRQFILSSKKLLLSDSGFYLCAWSWRGAYNEQFFGPGTRLTVL.

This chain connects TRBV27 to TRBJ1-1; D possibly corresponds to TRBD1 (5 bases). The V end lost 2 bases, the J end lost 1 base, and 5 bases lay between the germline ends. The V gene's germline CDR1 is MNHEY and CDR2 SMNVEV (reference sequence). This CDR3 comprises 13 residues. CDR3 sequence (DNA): TGTGCCAGCAGTTTAACAGGGAACACTGAAGCTTTCTTT. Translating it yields CASSLTGNTEAFF.

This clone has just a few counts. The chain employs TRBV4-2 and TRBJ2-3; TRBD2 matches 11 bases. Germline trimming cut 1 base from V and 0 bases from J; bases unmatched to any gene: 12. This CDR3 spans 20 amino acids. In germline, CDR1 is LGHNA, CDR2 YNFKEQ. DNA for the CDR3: TGTGCCAGCAGCCAAGTGAGGACTAGCGGGTCGTCTCCTAGCACAGATACGCAGTATTTT. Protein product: CASSQVRTSGSSPSTDTQYF.

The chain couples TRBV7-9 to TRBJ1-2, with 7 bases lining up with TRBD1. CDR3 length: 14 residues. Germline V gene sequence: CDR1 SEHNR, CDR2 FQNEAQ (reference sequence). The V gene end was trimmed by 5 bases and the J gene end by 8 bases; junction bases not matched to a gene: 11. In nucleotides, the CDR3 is TGTGCCAGCAGCCCGCGAGTCGGACAGGAAGGCTACACCTTC. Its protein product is CASSPRVGQEGYTF.

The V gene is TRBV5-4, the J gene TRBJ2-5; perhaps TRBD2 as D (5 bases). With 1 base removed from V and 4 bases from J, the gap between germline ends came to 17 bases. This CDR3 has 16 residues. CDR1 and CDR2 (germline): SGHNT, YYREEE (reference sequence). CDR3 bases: TGTGCCAGCAGCTTGAGCCTAGCCTCGATGGGAGAGACCCAGTACTTC. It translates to CASSLSLASMGETQYF.

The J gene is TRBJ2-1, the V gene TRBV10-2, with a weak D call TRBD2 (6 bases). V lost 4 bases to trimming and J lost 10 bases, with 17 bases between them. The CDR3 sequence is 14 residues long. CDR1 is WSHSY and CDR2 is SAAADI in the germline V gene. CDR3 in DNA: TGCGCCAGCAGTGGGGCGGGGTGGCACGGGGAGCAGTTCTTC. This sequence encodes CASSGAGWHGEQFF.

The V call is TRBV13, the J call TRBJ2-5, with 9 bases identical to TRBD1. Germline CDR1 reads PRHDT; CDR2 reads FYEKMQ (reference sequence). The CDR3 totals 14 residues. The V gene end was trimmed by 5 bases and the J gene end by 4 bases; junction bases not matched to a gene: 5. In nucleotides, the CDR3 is TGTGCCAGCAGCAAACGGACAGGGGCAGAGACCCAGTACTTC. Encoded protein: CASSKRTGAETQYF.

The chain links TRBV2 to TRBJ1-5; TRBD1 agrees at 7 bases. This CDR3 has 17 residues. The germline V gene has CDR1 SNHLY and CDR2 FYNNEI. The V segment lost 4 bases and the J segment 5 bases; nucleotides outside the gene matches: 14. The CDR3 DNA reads TGTGCCAGCAGTGGAGCAGTACAGGGGATAGTCGATCAGCCCCAGCATTTT. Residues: CASSGAVQGIVDQPQHF.

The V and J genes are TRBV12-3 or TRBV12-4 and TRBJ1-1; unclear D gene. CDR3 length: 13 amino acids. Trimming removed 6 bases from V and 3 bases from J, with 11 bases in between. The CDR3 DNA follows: TGTGCCAGCAGCCCCACGAGGGACACTGAAGCTTTCTTT. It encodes CASSPTRDTEAFF.

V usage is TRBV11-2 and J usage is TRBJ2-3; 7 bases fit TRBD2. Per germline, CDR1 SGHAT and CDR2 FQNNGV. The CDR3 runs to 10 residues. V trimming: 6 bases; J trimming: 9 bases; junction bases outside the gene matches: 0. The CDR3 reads CASRGGTQYF. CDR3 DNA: TGTGCCAGCAGGGGGGGGACGCAGTATTTT.

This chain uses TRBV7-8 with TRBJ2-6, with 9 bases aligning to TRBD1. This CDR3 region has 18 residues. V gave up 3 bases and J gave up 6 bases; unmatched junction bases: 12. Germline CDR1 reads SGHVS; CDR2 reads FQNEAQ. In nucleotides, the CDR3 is TGTGCCAGCAGCTTTCTGGGACAGGGTGGGTTTGAGGCCAACGTCCTGACTTTC. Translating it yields CASSFLGQGGFEANVLTF. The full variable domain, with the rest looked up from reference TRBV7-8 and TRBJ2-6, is GAGVSQSPRYKVAKRGQDVALRCDPISGHVSLFWYQQALGQGPEFLTYFQNEAQLDKSGLPSDRFFAERPEGSVSTLKIQRTQQEDSAVYLCASSFLGQGGFEANVLTFGAGSRLTVL.

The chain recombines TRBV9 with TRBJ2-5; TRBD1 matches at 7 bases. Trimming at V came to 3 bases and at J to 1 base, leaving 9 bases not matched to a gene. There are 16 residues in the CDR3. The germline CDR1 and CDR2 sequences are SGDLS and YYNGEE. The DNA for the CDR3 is TGTGCCAGCAGCGCAACGTCCGGGACAGCCCAAGAGACCCAGTACTTC. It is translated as CASSATSGTAQETQYF.

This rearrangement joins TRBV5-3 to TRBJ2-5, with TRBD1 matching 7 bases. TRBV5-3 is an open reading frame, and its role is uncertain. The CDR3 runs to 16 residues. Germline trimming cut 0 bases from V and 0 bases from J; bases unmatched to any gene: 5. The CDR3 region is CARSLDLGTDQETQYF. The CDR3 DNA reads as TGTGCCAGAAGCTTGGACCTGGGGACAGACCAAGAGACCCAGTACTTC.

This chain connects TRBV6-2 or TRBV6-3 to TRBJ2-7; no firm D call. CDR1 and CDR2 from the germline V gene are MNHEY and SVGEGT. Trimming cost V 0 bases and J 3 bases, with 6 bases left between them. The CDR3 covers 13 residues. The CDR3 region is CASSYSRNYEQYF. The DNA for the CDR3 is TGTGCCAGCAGTTACTCGAGAAACTACGAGCAGTACTTC.

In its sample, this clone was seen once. CDR3 DNA sequence: TGTGCCAGCATTATGACAGGGGGCAGTCAGCCCCAGCATTTT. Its protein is CASIMTGGSQPQHF. V gene TRBV6-5 combines with J gene TRBJ1-5, with TRBD1 matching 10 bases. The CDR3 has 14 residues. Germline CDR1 and CDR2: MNHEY and SVGAGI. The V gene end was trimmed by 7 bases and the J gene end by 6 bases; junction bases not matched to a gene: 6.

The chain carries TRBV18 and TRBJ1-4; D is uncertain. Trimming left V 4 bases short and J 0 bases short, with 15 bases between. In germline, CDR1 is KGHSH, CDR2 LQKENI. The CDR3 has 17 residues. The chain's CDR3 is CASSQPGLGATNEKLFF. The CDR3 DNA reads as TGTGCCAGCTCACAACCAGGTCTCGGGGCAACTAATGAAAAACTGTTTTTT.

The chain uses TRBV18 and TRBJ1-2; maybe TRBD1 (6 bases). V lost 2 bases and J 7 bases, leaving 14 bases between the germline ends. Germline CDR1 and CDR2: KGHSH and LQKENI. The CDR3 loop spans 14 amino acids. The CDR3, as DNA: TGTGCCAGCTCACCAACAATTCAGGGGACTGGCTACACCTTC. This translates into CASSPTIQGTGYTF.

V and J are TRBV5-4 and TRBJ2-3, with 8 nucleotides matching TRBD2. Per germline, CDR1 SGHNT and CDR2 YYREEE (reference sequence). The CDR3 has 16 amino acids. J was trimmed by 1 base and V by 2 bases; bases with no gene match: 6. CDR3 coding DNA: TGTGCCAGCAGCTTAACAGCGGGAGAGGGCACAGATACGCAGTATTTT. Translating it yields CASSLTAGEGTDTQYF. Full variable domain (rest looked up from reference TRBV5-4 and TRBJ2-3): ETGVTQSPTHLIKTRGQQVTLRCSSQSGHNTVSWYQQALGQGPQFIFQYYREEENGRGNFPPRFSGLQFPNYSSELNVNALELDDSALYLCASSLTAGEGTDTQYFGPGTRLTVL.

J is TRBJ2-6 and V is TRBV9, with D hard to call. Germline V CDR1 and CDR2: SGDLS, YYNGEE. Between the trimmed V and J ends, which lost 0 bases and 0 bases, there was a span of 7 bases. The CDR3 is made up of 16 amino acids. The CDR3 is CASSVVPDSGANVLTF. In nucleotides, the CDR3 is TGTGCCAGCAGCGTAGTCCCAGACTCTGGGGCCAACGTCCTGACTTTC.

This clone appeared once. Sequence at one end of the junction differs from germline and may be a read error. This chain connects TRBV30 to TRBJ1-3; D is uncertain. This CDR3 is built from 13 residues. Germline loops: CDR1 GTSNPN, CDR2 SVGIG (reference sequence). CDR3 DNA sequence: TGTGCCGGGAGTCTCTTCTCTGGAAACACCATATATTTT. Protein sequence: CAGSLFSGNTIYF.

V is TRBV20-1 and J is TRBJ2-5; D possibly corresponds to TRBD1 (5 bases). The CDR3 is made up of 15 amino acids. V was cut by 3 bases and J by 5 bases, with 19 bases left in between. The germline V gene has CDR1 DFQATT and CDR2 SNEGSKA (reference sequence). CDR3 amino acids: CSASPDTGFRETQYF. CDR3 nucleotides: TGCAGTGCTAGTCCGGACACCGGTTTCCGTGAGACCCAGTACTTC.

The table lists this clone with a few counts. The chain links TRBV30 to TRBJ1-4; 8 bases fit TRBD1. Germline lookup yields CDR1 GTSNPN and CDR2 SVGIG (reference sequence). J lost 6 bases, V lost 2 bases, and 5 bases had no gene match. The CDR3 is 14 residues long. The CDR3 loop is CAWSLDRVYEKLFF. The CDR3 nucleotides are TGTGCCTGGAGTTTGGACAGGGTTTATGAAAAACTGTTTTTT.

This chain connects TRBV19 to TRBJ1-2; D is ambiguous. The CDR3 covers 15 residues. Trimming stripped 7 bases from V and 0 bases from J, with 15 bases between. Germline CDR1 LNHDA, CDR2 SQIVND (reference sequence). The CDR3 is CASILRAGANYGYTF. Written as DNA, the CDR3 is TGTGCCAGTATCCTGCGGGCAGGAGCTAACTATGGCTACACCTTC.

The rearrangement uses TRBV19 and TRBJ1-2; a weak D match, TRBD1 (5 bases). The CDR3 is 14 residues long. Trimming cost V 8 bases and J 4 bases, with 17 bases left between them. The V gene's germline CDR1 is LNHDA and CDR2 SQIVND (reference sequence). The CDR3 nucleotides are TGTGCCAGTGGGTTCGGGGGTATGGGCTATGGCTACACCTTC. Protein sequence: CASGFGGMGYGYTF.